These 19 T cell receptor beta chains were sequenced from one sample in a study of cytomegalovirus exposure and HLA in healthy donors. It was with 60 Vbeta and 13 Jbeta primers that the PCR ran. Here immunoSEQ multiplex PCR was the method, and the copy in TCRdb shows in-frame clones only, minus some. The data contain roughly 68,000 clones, under 85% of them singletons. The specimen sequenced was PBMCs. Receptors were obtained from a male donor in good health and CMV-seropositive.

The chain carries TRBV5-1 and TRBJ2-1, with TRBD2 matching 14 bases. The CDR3 totals 23 residues. Trimming took 2 bases from V and 0 from J; bases not matched to a gene: 19. From germline, CDR1 is SGHRS and CDR2 YFSETQ. The CDR3 region is CASSLQGLVGTSGGPSSYNEQFF. As DNA, the CDR3 is TGCGCCAGCAGCTTACAGGGGCTGGTGGGGACTAGCGGGGGACCGAGCTCCTACAATGAGCAGTTCTTC.

The rearrangement joins TRBV18 to TRBJ1-5, with 7 bases matching TRBD1. V shed 3 bases and J 3 bases; nucleotides not matched to a gene: 2. The CDR3 sequence is 14 residues long. Germline V gives CDR1 KGHSH, CDR2 LQKENI. This CDR3 reads CASSPGTDNQPQHF. The CDR3 DNA reads TGTGCCAGCTCACCCGGGACAGACAATCAGCCCCAGCATTTT.

This clone was seen only once. V usage is TRBV25-1 and J usage is TRBJ1-2, with 9 positions matching TRBD1. V was pared by 4 bases and J by 7 bases, with 4 bases of the junction left unmatched. This CDR3 is built from 13 residues. Germline V CDR1 and CDR2: MGHDK, SYGVNS. The chain's CDR3 is CASSVGQGSGYTF. CDR3 bases: TGTGCCAGCAGTGTAGGACAGGGGAGTGGCTACACCTTC.

Here the CDR3 DNA reads TGTGCCAGCAGCTTAGTCGGTGTGCAAGAGACCCAGTACTTC. Amino acid sequence: CASSLVGVQETQYF. The chain links TRBV7-9 to TRBJ2-5; the D is unclear. The V gene lost 1 base and the J gene lost 2 bases, with 8 bases spanning the gap. CDR3 length: 14 amino acids. The germline CDR1 and CDR2 sequences are SEHNR and FQNEAQ (reference sequence).

This chain links TRBV19 with TRBJ2-7; weak D call: TRBD2 (5 bases). The CDR3 spans 14 residues. Germline-derived CDR1 and CDR2 are LNHDA and SQIVND (reference sequence). The V gene lost 10 bases and the J gene lost 4 bases, with 20 bases spanning the gap. Written as DNA, the CDR3 is TGTGCCACCGCTCCAGGACTGGGAACATACGAGCAGTACTTC. Translation gives CATAPGLGTYEQYF.

V and J are TRBV6-5 and TRBJ2-7; no firm D call. The CDR3 runs to 14 residues. V was clipped by 5 bases and J by 2 bases, with 13 bases between them. Germline loops: CDR1 MNHEY, CDR2 SVGAGI. CDR3 loop: CASSPGSGTYEQYF. Written as DNA, the CDR3 is TGTGCCAGCAGTCCTGGTTCGGGTACCTACGAGCAGTACTTC.

The chain uses TRBV4-1 and TRBJ2-3; 11 bases agree with TRBD2. Germline V gives CDR1 MGHRA, CDR2 YSYEKL. The CDR3 totals 19 residues. The V and J ends lost 3 bases and 2 bases, in that order; junction bases with no gene match: 13. CDR3 nucleotides: TGCGCCAGCAGCCAGGGCCCGAGGACTAGCGGGCCCCCCACAGATACGCAGTATTTT. Its translation is CASSQGPRTSGPPTDTQYF.

This sequence joins TRBV29-1 and TRBJ1-2, with D possibly TRBD1 on 5 matching bases. The CDR3 spans 12 residues. Germline V gives CDR1 SQVTM, CDR2 ANQGSEA. Trimming pared 2 bases from V and 3 bases from J, leaving 7 bases between. CDR3 in amino acids: CSVEPGDYGYTF. Here the CDR3 DNA reads TGCAGCGTTGAACCGGGGGACTATGGCTACACCTTC.

The rearrangement uses TRBV6-4 and TRBJ2-3; D is possibly TRBD2 (5 bases). The CDR3 is 12 amino acids. The germline CDR1 and CDR2 sequences are MRHNA and SNTAGT. Trimming pared 4 bases from V and 10 bases from J, leaving 12 bases between. The CDR3 loop is CASSATGIAQYF. The CDR3, as DNA: TGTGCCAGCAGTGCTACCGGGATAGCGCAGTATTTT.

The rearrangement joins TRBV27 to TRBJ2-1; 7 bases map to TRBD1. V lost 5 bases to trimming and J lost 4 bases; unmatched junction nucleotides: 11. In germline, CDR1 is MNHEY, CDR2 SMNVEV (reference sequence). The CDR3 length is 16 residues. Here the CDR3 reads CASSLPPGQIYNEQFF. In DNA form, the CDR3 reads TGTGCCAGCAGTCTCCCACCGGGACAGATATACAATGAGCAGTTCTTC.

This chain connects TRBV4-2 to TRBJ2-7, with 10 bases matching TRBD2. The CDR3 has 16 residues. V was clipped by 3 bases and J by 5 bases; unmatched bases: 10. CDR1 and CDR2 (germline): LGHNA, YNFKEQ. DNA of the CDR3: TGTGCCAGCAGCCAGGAAGCGGGGGGGCCGGGGAACGAGCAGTACTTC. Protein sequence: CASSQEAGGPGNEQYF.

This rearrangement joins TRBV5-1 to TRBJ1-1; D might be TRBD1 (5 bases). This CDR3 has 14 residues. The V gene lost 4 bases and the J gene lost 8 bases, with 18 bases spanning the gap. Germline CDR1 SGHRS, CDR2 YFSETQ. Here the CDR3 reads CASSPPGGRWEAFF. CDR3 nucleotides: TGCGCCAGCAGCCCCCCGGGGGGACGGTGGGAAGCTTTCTTT.

The chain is built from TRBV2 and TRBJ2-5; D might be TRBD1 (6 bases). The germline gives CDR1 SNHLY, CDR2 FYNNEI. The length of the CDR3 is 14 residues. V was shortened by 0 bases and J by 5 bases, with 10 bases between the two germline ends. The CDR3 spells CASSEAGGRETQYF. Here the CDR3 DNA reads TGTGCCAGCAGTGAAGCTGGGGGCAGGGAGACCCAGTACTTC.

CDR3 residues: CASSVAGGRFSGANVLTF. The CDR3 DNA sequence: TGTGCCAGCAGCGTAGCCGGGGGACGATTCTCTGGGGCCAACGTCCTGACTTTC. The V call is TRBV9, the J call TRBJ2-6; TRBD2 is a possible D gene (6 bases). Germline values: CDR1 SGDLS, CDR2 YYNGEE. Trimming took off 0 bases at V and 0 bases at J, with 13 bases between the two ends. This CDR3 contains 18 residues. Together with reference TRBV9 and TRBJ2-6, the CDR3 gives the full variable domain: DSGVTQTPKHLITATGQRVTLRCSPRSGDLSVYWYQQSLDQGLQFLIQYYNGEERAKGNILERFSAQQFPDLHSELNLSSLELGDSALYFCASSVAGGRFSGANVLTFGAGSRLTVL.

This clone was observed a single time. The CDR3 nucleotides read TGTGCCAGCAGCCTAAAACCGGGACAGGCCACTCTACAGCGCCACGAGCAGTACTTC. It codes for CASSLKPGQATLQRHEQYF. The J gene is TRBJ2-7, the V gene TRBV14, with 8 nucleotides matching TRBD1. J was trimmed by 5 bases and V by 4 bases; bases with no gene match: 22. Germline V lookup: CDR1 SGHDN, CDR2 FVKESK. CDR3 length: 19 residues.

V usage is TRBV28 and J usage is TRBJ2-5; the D gene is possibly TRBD1 (5 bases). CDR3 size: 14 residues. V shed 7 bases and J shed 1 base, with 13 bases lying between them. Germline assignment: CDR1 MDHEN and CDR2 SYDVKM. The CDR3 sequence is CASITSGLQETQYF. CDR3 in DNA: TGTGCCAGCATTACCTCAGGGCTCCAAGAGACCCAGTACTTC.

Here the CDR3 reads CASSLDPPFGPIYEQYF. CDR3 bases: TGTGCCAGCAGCTTAGACCCTCCCTTTGGGCCTATCTACGAGCAGTACTTC. This chain links TRBV7-2 with TRBJ2-7; the D is unclear. This CDR3 has 17 residues. The V gene's germline CDR1 is SGHTA and CDR2 FQGNSA. Trimming took 1 base from V and 3 from J, leaving 19 bases between them.

The DNA for the CDR3 is TGTGCCAGCAGGCCGGGACTAGAGTTCTACGAGCAGTACTTC. This translates into CASRPGLEFYEQYF. The chain employs TRBV6-5 and TRBJ2-7, with TRBD2 matching over 8 bases. This CDR3 is built from 14 residues. Per the germline V gene, CDR1 is MNHEY and CDR2 is SVGAGI. Trimming at V came to 6 bases and at J to 3 bases, leaving 7 bases not matched to a gene.

V is TRBV6-5 and J is TRBJ1-5, with D possibly being TRBD1 (6 bases). Trimming cost V 6 bases and J 3 bases, with 15 bases left between them. Germline values: CDR1 MNHEY, CDR2 SVGAGI. The CDR3 is 15 residues long. The CDR3 protein is CASRKNDRNNQPQHF. In DNA, the CDR3 is TGTGCCAGCAGAAAAAACGACAGGAACAATCAGCCCCAGCATTTT.